The next 8 T cell receptor beta chains were all read from a single sample in a study of OX40 agonist ivuxolimab in advanced cancers. The assay was immunoSEQ multiplex PCR, and TCRdb's table has in-frame clones only and misses some. The table includes 90,000 to 120,000 clones, 80% to 95% detected once. Sequencing used CD4+ or CD8+ T cells sorted from blood, obtained in a trial of the OX40 agonist ivuxolimab. The source is an adult with an advanced solid tumor such as melanoma, head and neck, liver or kidney cancer.

Points on this clone: The junction shows a germline mismatch at one end, possibly a read error. The chain combines TRBV9 with TRBJ2-7; D is unresolved. There are 16 residues in the CDR3. Germline lookup yields CDR1 SGDLS and CDR2 YYNGEE. This CDR3 is CASSVAVGRRSNEQYF. In DNA, the CDR3 is TGTGCCAGCAGCGTAGCTGTAGGCAGGCGCTCCAACGAGCAGTACTTC. The full variable domain, rest sourced from reference TRBV9 and TRBJ2-7, is DSGVTQTPKHLITATGQRVTLRCSPRSGDLSVYWYQQSLDQGLQFLIQYYNGEERAKGNILERFSAQQFPDLHSELNLSSLELGDSALYFCASSVAVGRRSNEQYFGPGTRLTVT.

This clone is medium-sized (0.01 to 0.1%) in the sample. The same CDR3 arises from other DNA sequences in this sample as well. This chain joins TRBV5-1 and TRBJ2-1; 10 bases are a match to TRBD2. There are 15 residues in the CDR3. CDR1 is SGHRS and CDR2 is YFSETQ in the germline V gene. The junction had 7 bases not matched to a gene; V was cut back by 0 bases and J by 10 bases. CDR3 coding DNA: TGCGCCAGCAGCTTGGCCCTAGCGGGAGTGCGCGAGCAGTTCTTC. Translation gives CASSLALAGVREQFF.

This clone occurred once. The chain employs TRBV2 and TRBJ1-1; D is uncertain. Trimming removed 7 bases at V and 2 bases at J, with 11 bases between. The CDR3 contains 13 residues. Germline V gene data show CDR1 as SNHLY and CDR2 as FYNNEI. The CDR3 nucleotides are TGTGCCAGCATCCCCGCAGGCAACACTGAAGCTTTCTTT. Its translation is CASIPAGNTEAFF.

The gene calls are TRBV30 and TRBJ2-2, with TRBD2 as a possible D gene (7 bases). The CDR3 consists of 13 residues. Germline loops: CDR1 GTSNPN, CDR2 SVGIG (reference sequence). V dropped 0 bases and J dropped 8 bases, with 10 bases sitting between them. The CDR3 coding sequence is TGTGCCTGGAGTGTGGGGGGGCGAGGGGAGCTGTTTTTT. Amino acids: CAWSVGGRGELFF.

The rearrangement joins TRBV14 to TRBJ1-2; D gene unclear. The length of the CDR3 is 14 residues. V was pared by 3 bases and J by 8 bases, with 16 bases between. The germline V gene has CDR1 SGHDN and CDR2 FVKESK. The CDR3 nucleotides are TGTGCCAGCAGCCAGCAGAGGACCTTCGGAGGCTACACCTTC. This sequence encodes CASSQQRTFGGYTF.

V usage is TRBV19 and J usage is TRBJ2-1, with TRBD2 matching 7 bases. Trimming at V came to 2 bases and at J to 5 bases, leaving 6 bases not matched to a gene. This CDR3 contains 15 residues. Germline CDR1 reads LNHDA; CDR2 reads SQIVND (reference sequence). The CDR3 loop is CASSITGLVNNEQFF. As DNA, the CDR3 is TGTGCCAGTAGTATAACAGGACTAGTTAACAATGAGCAGTTCTTC.

This sequence joins TRBV7-3 and TRBJ2-3; D gene ambiguous. This CDR3 contains 14 residues. V was clipped by 2 bases and J by 0 bases, with 6 bases between them. From germline, CDR1 is SGHTA and CDR2 FQGTGA. DNA for the CDR3: TGTGCCAGCAGCTTAGGGTTTAGCACAGATACGCAGTATTTT. Amino acids: CASSLGFSTDTQYF.

This chain uses TRBV28 with TRBJ2-3; D not resolved. Between the trimmed V and J ends, which lost 9 bases and 0 bases, there was a span of 10 bases. The germline gives CDR1 MDHEN, CDR2 SYDVKM. The CDR3 sequence is 13 residues long. The CDR3 sequence is CASRTTSTDTQYF. Here the CDR3 DNA reads TGTGCCAGTCGGACCACGAGCACAGATACGCAGTATTTT. The full variable domain, with the rest looked up from reference TRBV28 and TRBJ2-3, is DVKVTQSSRYLVKRTGEKVFLECVQDMDHENMFWYRQDPGLGLRLIYFSYDVKMKEKGDIPEGYSVSREKKERFSLILESASTNQTSMYLCASRTTSTDTQYFGPGTRLTVL.